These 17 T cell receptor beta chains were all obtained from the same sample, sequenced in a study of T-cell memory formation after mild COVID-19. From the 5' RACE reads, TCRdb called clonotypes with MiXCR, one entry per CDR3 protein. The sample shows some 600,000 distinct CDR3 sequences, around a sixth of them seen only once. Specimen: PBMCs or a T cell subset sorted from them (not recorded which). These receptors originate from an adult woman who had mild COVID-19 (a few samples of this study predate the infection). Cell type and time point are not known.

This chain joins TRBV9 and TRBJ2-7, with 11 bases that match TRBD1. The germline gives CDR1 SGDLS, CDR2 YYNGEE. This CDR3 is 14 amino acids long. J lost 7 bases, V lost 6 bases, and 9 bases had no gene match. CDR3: CASNAGQGAREQYF. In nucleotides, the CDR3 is TGTGCCAGCAACGCCGGACAGGGGGCACGAGAGCAGTACTTC.

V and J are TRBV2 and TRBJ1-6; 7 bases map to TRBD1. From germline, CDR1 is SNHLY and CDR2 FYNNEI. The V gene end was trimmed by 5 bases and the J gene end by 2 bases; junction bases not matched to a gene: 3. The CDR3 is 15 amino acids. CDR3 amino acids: CASSRQGAYNSPLHF. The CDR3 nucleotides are TGTGCCAGCAGTAGGCAGGGGGCCTATAATTCACCCCTCCACTTT.

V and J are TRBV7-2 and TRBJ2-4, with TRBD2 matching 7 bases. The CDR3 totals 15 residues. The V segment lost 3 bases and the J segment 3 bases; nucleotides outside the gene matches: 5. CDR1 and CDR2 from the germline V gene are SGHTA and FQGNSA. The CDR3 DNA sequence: TGTGCCAGCAGCTTGGAACCGGGGGGCAAAAACATTCAGTACTTC. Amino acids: CASSLEPGGKNIQYF.

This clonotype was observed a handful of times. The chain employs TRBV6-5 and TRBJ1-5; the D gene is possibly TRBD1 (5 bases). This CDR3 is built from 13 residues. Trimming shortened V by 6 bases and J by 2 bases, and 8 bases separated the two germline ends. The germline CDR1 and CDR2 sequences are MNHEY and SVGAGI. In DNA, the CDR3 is TGTGCCAGCAGGCGGGACGGCAATCAGCCCCAGCATTTT. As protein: CASRRDGNQPQHF.

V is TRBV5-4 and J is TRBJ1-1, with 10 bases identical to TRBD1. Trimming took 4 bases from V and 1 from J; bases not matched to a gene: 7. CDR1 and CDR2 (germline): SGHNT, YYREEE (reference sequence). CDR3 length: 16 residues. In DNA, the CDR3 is TGTGCCAGCAGCCCTGGTTGGGACAGGGGGAACACTGAAGCTTTCTTT. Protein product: CASSPGWDRGNTEAFF.

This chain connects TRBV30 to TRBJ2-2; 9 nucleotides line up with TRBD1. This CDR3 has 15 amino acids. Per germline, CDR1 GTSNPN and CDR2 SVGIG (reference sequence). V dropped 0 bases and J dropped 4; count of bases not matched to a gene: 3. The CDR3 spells CAWSVGDRATGELFF. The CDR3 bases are TGTGCCTGGAGTGTAGGGGACAGGGCCACCGGGGAGCTGTTTTTT.

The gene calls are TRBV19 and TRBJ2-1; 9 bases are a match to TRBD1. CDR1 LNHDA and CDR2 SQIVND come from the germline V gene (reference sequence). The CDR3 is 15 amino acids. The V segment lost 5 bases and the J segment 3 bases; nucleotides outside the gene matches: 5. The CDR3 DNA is TGTGCCAGTAGTCCCCGGACAGGGGACTACAATGAGCAGTTCTTC. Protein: CASSPRTGDYNEQFF.

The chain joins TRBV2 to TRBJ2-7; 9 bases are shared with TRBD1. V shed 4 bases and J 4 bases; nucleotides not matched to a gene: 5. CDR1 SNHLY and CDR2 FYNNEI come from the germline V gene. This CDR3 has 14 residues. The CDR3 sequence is CASSALGQGYEQYF. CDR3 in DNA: TGTGCCAGCAGTGCCTTGGGACAGGGTTACGAGCAGTACTTC. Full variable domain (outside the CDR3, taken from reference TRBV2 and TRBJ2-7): EPEVTQTPSHQVTQMGQEVILRCVPISNHLYFYWYRQILGQKVEFLVSFYNNEISEKSEIFDDQFSVERPDGSNFTLKIRSTKLEDSAMYFCASSALGQGYEQYFGPGTRLTVT.

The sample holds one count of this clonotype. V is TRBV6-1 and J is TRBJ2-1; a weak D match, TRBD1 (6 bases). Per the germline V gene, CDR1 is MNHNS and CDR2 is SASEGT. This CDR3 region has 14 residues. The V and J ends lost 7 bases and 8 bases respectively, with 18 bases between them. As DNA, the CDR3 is TGTGCCAGCAAATCCGGGACAAACCTCGATGAGCAGTTCTTC. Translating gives CASKSGTNLDEQFF.

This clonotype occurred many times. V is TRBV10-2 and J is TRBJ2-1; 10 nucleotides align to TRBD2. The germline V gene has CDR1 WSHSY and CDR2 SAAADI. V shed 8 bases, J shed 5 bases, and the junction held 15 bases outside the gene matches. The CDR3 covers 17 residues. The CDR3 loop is CASGHFPGLAADNEQFF. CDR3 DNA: TGCGCCAGCGGACACTTCCCAGGACTAGCGGCGGACAATGAGCAGTTCTTC.

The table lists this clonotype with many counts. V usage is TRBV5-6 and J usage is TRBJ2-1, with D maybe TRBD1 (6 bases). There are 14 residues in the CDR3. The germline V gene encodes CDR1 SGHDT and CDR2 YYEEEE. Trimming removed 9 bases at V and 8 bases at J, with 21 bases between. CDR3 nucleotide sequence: TGTGCCACTCACTCGAGGGGGTGGGGAGATGAGCAGTTCTTC. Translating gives CATHSRGWGDEQFF. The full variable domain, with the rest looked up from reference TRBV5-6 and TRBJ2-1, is DAGVTQSPTHLIKTRGQQVTLRCSPKSGHDTVSWYQQALGQGPQFIFQYYEEEERQRGNFPDRFSGHQFPNYSSELNVNALLLGDSALYLCATHSRGWGDEQFFGPGTRLTVL.

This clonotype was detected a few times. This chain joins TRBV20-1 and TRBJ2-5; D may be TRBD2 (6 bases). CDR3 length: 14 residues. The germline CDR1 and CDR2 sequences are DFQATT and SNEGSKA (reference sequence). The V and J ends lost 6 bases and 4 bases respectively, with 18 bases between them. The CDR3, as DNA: TGCAGTGCCAGATTGATATTGGGAGGAGAGACCCAGTACTTC. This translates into CSARLILGGETQYF.

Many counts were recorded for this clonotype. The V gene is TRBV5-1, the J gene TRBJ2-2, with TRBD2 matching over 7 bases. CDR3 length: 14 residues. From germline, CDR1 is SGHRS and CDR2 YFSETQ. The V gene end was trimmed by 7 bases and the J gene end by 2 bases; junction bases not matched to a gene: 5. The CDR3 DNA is TGCGCCAGCCGACTAGCTGATAACACCGGGGAGCTGTTTTTT. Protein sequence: CASRLADNTGELFF.

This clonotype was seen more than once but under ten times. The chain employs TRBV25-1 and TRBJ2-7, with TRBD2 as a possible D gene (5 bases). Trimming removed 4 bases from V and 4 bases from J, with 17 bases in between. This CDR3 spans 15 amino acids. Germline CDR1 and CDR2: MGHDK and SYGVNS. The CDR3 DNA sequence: TGTGCCAGCAGTGGGCTTTCCGCTAGCAGTTACGAGCAGTACTTC. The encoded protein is CASSGLSASSYEQYF.

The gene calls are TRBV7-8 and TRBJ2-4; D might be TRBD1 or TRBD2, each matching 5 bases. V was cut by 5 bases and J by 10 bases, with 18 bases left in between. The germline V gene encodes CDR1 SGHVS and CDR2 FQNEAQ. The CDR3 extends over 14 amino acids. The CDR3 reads CASSPRLLGTIQYF. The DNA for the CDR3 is TGTGCCAGCAGCCCGAGACTCCTAGGGACGATTCAGTACTTC.

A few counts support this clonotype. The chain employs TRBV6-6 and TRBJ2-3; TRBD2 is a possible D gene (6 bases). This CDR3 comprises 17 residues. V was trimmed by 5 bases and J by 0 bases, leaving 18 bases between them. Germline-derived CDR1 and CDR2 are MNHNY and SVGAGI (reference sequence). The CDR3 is CASSLLEGGPSTDTQYF. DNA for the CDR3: TGTGCCAGCAGTCTTCTGGAGGGCGGTCCTAGCACAGATACGCAGTATTTT.

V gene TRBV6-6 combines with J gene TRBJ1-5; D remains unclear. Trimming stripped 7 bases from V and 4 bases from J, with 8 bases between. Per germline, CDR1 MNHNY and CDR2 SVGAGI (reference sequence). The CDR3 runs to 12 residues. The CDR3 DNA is TGTGCCAGCAAGCTAATAAATCAGCCCCAGCATTTT. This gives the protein CASKLINQPQHF.